The present T cell receptor beta chain was sequenced within a study of T cells in Graves' hyperthyroidism and ophthalmopathy. Notes on the study in general: Clonotypes that were expanded in thyroid above 0.001 mostly appeared in blood too. Ophthalmopathy was identified by the model a median 6.5 months ahead of onset.

Amplification targeted TCR beta CDR3 regions from RNA transcripts. Researchers ran a first-round RT-PCR on the TCR CDR3 using the HTBI primer set. TCRdb itself ran the multiplex PCR reads through MiXCR, one entry per CDR3 protein. Here the sample spans some 500,000 distinct CDR3 sequences, approximately 25% being singletons. J lost 1 base, V lost 4 bases, and 1 base had no gene match. There are 14 residues in the CDR3. Germline lookup yields CDR1 SGHDT and CDR2 YYEEEE. This clonotype has only a few counts. Its matching antigen is unknown. The sample was blood. The chain links TRBV5-6 to TRBJ1-3, with 8 positions matching TRBD1. The origin of this receptor is a woman in her twenties or thirties with Graves' ophthalmopathy. DNA for the CDR3: TGTGCCAGCAGCGGGGACAGGTCTGGAAACACCATATATTTT. As protein: CASSGDRSGNTIYF.